One and the same sample provided the 17 T cell receptor beta chains below, sequenced in a study of cytomegalovirus exposure and HLA in healthy donors (dated by TCRdb to the late 2010s). Libraries came from the immunoSEQ multiplex PCR assay. A mixture of 60 forward primers for TCR Vbeta segments and 13 reverse primers for TCR Jbeta segments was used in the multiplex PCR. The source is immuneACCESS, and TCRdb retained only in-frame sequences with V and J called. Part of the clones is not carried over; for the studies checked, unresolved V genes explain less than half of this, and the remainder is unexplained. The sample profile shows about 90,000 clones; over 65% of them were found once. The ten most abundant clones make up around 4.6% of the sample. The sequenced sample was PBMCs. The receptor source for this set is a woman aged 40 to 50 in good health and CMV-seropositive.

The chain employs TRBV5-1 and TRBJ2-1, with 7 bases matching TRBD1. The CDR3 is 13 residues long. With V trimmed by 5 bases and J by 9 bases, 8 bases remained unmatched. The germline V gene encodes CDR1 SGHRS and CDR2 YFSETQ. The CDR3 nucleotides read TGCGCCAGCAGACACAGGGGCGGCGGTGAGCAGTTCTTC. Its translation is CASRHRGGGEQFF. Based on the CDR3 plus reference TRBV5-1 and TRBJ2-1, the full variable domain is KAGVTQTPRYLIKTRGQQVTLSCSPISGHRSVSWYQQTPGQGLQFLFEYFSETQRNKGNFPGRFSGRQFSNSRSEMNVSTLELGDSALYLCASRHRGGGEQFFGPGTRLTVL.

This clone was counted once. The CDR3 loop is CAWRGGRRGYTF. CDR3 sequence (DNA): TGTGCCTGGAGGGGAGGGCGGCGTGGCTACACCTTC. This chain joins TRBV30 and TRBJ1-2; D call uncertain. The V gene's germline CDR1 is GTSNPN and CDR2 SVGIG (reference sequence). Trimming removed 3 bases from V and 7 bases from J, with 12 bases in between. The CDR3 has 12 residues.

The chain recombines TRBV5-1 with TRBJ2-1, with 12 bases lining up with TRBD1. J gave up 0 bases and V 4 bases, and 11 bases lay outside the gene matches. Looked up from germline, CDR1 is SGHRS and CDR2 is YFSETQ. The CDR3 is 19 residues long. Here the CDR3 DNA reads TGCGCCAGCAGCCCTGAGGGGACAGGGGGCTGGAGCTCCTACAATGAGCAGTTCTTC. Translating gives CASSPEGTGGWSSYNEQFF.

This sequence joins TRBV6-4 and TRBJ2-2; 8 bases align to TRBD2. Germline-derived CDR1 and CDR2 are MRHNA and SNTAGT. After removal of 4 bases from V and 5 bases from J, the junction contained 6 bases not matched to a gene. This CDR3 comprises 15 residues. CDR3 sequence reads: CASSADGRGTGELFF. CDR3 nucleotide sequence: TGTGCCAGCAGTGCTGACGGGAGGGGTACCGGGGAGCTGTTTTTT.

V is TRBV19 and J is TRBJ1-5; D unclear. V gave up 11 bases and J gave up 7 bases, with 18 bases separating them. This CDR3 is built from 13 residues. Germline loops: CDR1 LNHDA, CDR2 SQIVND (reference sequence). The CDR3 spells CAGSPSLGQPQHF. The CDR3 coding sequence is TGTGCCGGCAGTCCTTCTCTCGGGCAGCCCCAGCATTTT.

This rearrangement joins TRBV2 to TRBJ2-2; D gene unclear. Looked up from germline, CDR1 is SNHLY and CDR2 is FYNNEI. The CDR3 covers 14 residues. Trimming removed 0 bases at V and 6 bases at J, with 8 bases between. CDR3 bases: TGTGCCAGCAGTGAAGCAGTCACAGCCGGGGAGCTGTTTTTT. Protein product: CASSEAVTAGELFF.

V is TRBV5-6 and J is TRBJ2-5, with 7 positions matching TRBD2. Trimming removed 3 bases from V and 2 bases from J; junction bases left unmatched: 10. The germline gives CDR1 SGHDT, CDR2 YYEEEE. This CDR3 is built from 16 residues. As DNA, the CDR3 is TGTGCCAGCAGCTCTCTTTCTAGCGGCTTACAAGAGACCCAGTACTTC. Translating gives CASSSLSSGLQETQYF.

This chain links TRBV7-3 with TRBJ2-7; D gene unclear. Germline CDR1 reads SGHTA; CDR2 reads FQGTGA. Trimming took 3 bases from V and 0 from J, leaving 9 bases between them. This CDR3 comprises 14 residues. The CDR3 sequence is CASSFAPSSYEQYF. For the CDR3, the DNA is TGTGCCAGCAGCTTTGCCCCTAGCTCCTACGAGCAGTACTTC. Together with reference TRBV7-3 and TRBJ2-7, the CDR3 gives the full variable domain: GAGVSQTPSNKVTEKGKYVELRCDPISGHTALYWYRQSLGQGPEFLIYFQGTGAADDSGLPNDRFFAVRPEGSVSTLKIQRTERGDSAVYLCASSFAPSSYEQYFGPGTRLTVT.

In its sample, this clone was seen a few times. The V call is TRBV5-5, the J call TRBJ2-3; 14 positions agree with TRBD2. The CDR3 runs to 17 residues. In germline, CDR1 is SGHKS, CDR2 YYEKEE (reference sequence). After removal of 2 bases from V and 2 bases from J, the junction contained 4 bases not matched to a gene. CDR3 protein: CASSLRLAGGPTDTQYF. The DNA of the CDR3 is TGTGCCAGCAGCTTACGACTAGCGGGAGGGCCCACAGATACGCAGTATTTT.

In its sample, this clone was seen once. V is TRBV7-8 and J is TRBJ2-7; weak D call: TRBD1 (6 bases). This CDR3 is 13 amino acids long. Deletions cut 5 bases from V and 5 bases from J, with 13 bases between. In germline, CDR1 is SGHVS, CDR2 FQNEAQ. The CDR3 sequence is CASSISGAHEQYF. DNA of the CDR3: TGTGCCAGCAGCATTTCAGGGGCCCACGAGCAGTACTTC.

Only a few counts were recorded for this clone. J is TRBJ2-5 and V is TRBV6-5; 7 bases agree with TRBD2. This CDR3 is built from 15 residues. Losses at the gene ends were 2 bases for V and 4 bases for J; bases not matched to a gene: 7. Germline V CDR1 and CDR2: MNHEY, SVGAGI. In nucleotides, the CDR3 is TGTGCCAGCAGTTACGAAGCTAGCGGATCAGAGACCCAGTACTTC. Translating it yields CASSYEASGSETQYF.

This chain uses TRBV6-5 with TRBJ1-4, with TRBD1 as a possible D gene (6 bases). Trimming stripped 5 bases from V and 7 bases from J, with 11 bases between. Germline V gene lookup returns CDR1 MNHEY and CDR2 SVGAGI. The CDR3 runs 13 residues. CDR3 sequence: CASSPRGGEKLFF. The CDR3 DNA is TGTGCCAGCAGTCCTAGGGGGGGTGAAAAACTGTTTTTT.

The chain has TRBV7-3 and TRBJ2-2; TRBD1 aligns across 12 bases. The V gene end was trimmed by 3 bases and the J gene end by 5 bases; junction bases not matched to a gene: 4. Germline loops: CDR1 SGHTA, CDR2 FQGTGA. This CDR3 is built from 16 residues. CDR3 bases: TGTGCCAGCAGCTTCGGGGGACAGGGGGCAACCGGGGAGCTGTTTTTT. Its translation is CASSFGGQGATGELFF.

V is TRBV6-5 and J is TRBJ1-1, with unresolved D. The CDR3 length is 13 residues. Germline CDR1 MNHEY, CDR2 SVGAGI. V was pared by 6 bases and J by 1 base, with 9 bases between. CDR3 coding DNA: TGTGCCAGCAGAAATCCACAGAACACTGAAGCTTTCTTT. This translates into CASRNPQNTEAFF.

The chain links TRBV19 to TRBJ1-2; D is unclear. Between the trimmed V and J ends, which lost 3 bases and 6 bases, there was a span of 11 bases. From germline, CDR1 is LNHDA and CDR2 SQIVND (reference sequence). This CDR3 region has 13 residues. CDR3 DNA: TGTGCCAGTAGTATTACTTCAACCCATGGCTACACCTTC. Translated: CASSITSTHGYTF.

The V gene is TRBV9, the J gene TRBJ2-5; maybe TRBD1 (6 bases). The germline CDR1 and CDR2 sequences are SGDLS and YYNGEE. This CDR3 region has 15 residues. V lost 0 bases, J lost 3 bases, and 12 bases lay in between. The CDR3 sequence is CASSVAPRQEETQYF. CDR3 DNA: TGTGCCAGCAGCGTAGCGCCCCGACAGGAAGAGACCCAGTACTTC.

This clone occurred many times. One end of the junction does not line up with germline, which may come from a read error. The chain combines TRBV19 with TRBJ1-4; 8 nucleotides line up with TRBD1. The CDR3 spans 11 residues. Germline values: CDR1 LNHDA, CDR2 SQIVND (reference sequence). The CDR3 loop reads CASGMTGELFF. In DNA, the CDR3 is TGTGCCAGTGGTATGACAGGGGAACTGTTTTTT. Based on the CDR3 plus reference TRBV19 and TRBJ1-4, the full variable domain is DGGITQSPKYLFRKEGQNVTLSCEQNLNHDAMYWYRQDPGQGLRLIYYSQIVNDFQKGDIAEGYSVSREKKESFPLTVTSAQKNPTAFYLCASGMTGELFFGSGTQLSVL.